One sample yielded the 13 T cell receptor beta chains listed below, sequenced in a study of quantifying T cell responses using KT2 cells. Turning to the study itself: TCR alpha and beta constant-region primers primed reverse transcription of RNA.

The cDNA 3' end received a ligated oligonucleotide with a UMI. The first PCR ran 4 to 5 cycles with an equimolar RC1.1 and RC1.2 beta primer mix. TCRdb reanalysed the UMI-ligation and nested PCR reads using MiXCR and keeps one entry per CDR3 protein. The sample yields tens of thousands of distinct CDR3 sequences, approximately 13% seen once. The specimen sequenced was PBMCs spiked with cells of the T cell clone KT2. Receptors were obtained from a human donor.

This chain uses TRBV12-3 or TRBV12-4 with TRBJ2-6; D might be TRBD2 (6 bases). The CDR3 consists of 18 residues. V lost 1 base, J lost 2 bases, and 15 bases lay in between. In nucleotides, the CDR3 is TGTGCCAGCAGTTTAGGGGGTCAGGGACTGCCTGGGGCCAACGTCCTGACTTTC. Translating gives CASSLGGQGLPGANVLTF.

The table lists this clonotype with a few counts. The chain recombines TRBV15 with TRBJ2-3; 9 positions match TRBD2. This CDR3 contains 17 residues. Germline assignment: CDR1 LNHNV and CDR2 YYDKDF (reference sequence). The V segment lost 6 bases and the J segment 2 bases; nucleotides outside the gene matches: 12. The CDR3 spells CATSRTYSGGLTDTQYF. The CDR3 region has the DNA TGTGCCACCAGTAGGACCTATAGCGGGGGCCTCACAGATACGCAGTATTTT. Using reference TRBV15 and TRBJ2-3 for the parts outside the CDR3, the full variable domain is DAMVIQNPRYQVTQFGKPVTLSCSQTLNHNVMYWYQQKSSQAPKLLFHYYDKDFNNEADTPDNFQSRRPNTSFCFLDIRSPGLGDTAMYLCATSRTYSGGLTDTQYFGPGTRLTVL.

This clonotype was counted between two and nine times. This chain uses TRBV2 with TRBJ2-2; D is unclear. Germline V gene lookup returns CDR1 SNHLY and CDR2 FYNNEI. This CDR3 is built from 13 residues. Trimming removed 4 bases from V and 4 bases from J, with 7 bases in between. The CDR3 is CASSVGRTGELFF. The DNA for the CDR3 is TGTGCCAGCAGTGTTGGGCGCACCGGGGAGCTGTTTTTT.

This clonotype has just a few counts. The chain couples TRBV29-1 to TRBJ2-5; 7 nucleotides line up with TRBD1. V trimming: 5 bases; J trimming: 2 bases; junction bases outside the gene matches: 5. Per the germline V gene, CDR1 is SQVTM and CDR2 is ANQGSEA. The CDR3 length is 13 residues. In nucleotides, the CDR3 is TGCAGCGTTTCAGAGACAGGGCAAGAGACCCAGTACTTC. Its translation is CSVSETGQETQYF.

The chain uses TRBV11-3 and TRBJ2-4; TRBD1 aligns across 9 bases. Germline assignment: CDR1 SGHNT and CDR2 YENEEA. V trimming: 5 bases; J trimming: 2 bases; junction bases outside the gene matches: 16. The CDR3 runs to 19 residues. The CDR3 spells CASSGFSTGTGSSKNIQYF. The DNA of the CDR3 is TGTGCCAGCAGCGGATTTTCTACTGGGACAGGGAGTTCCAAAAACATTCAGTACTTC.

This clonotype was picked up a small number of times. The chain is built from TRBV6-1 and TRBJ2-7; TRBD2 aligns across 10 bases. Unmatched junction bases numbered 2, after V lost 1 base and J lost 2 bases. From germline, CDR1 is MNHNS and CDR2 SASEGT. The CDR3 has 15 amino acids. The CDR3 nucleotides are TGTGCCAGCAGTGAAGGCAGCGGGGGGGCCTACGAGCAGTACTTC. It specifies CASSEGSGGAYEQYF.

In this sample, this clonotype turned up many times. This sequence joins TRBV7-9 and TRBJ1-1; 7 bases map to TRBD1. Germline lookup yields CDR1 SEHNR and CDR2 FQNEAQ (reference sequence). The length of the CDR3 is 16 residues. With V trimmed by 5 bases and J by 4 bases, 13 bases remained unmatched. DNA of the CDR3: TGTGCCAGCAGCCCCGGACGACAGGGCCTGATCACTGAAGCTTTCTTT. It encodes CASSPGRQGLITEAFF.

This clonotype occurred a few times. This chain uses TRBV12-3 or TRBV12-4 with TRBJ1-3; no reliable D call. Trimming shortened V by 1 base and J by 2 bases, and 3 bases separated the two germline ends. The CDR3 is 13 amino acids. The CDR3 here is CASSLDAGNTIYF. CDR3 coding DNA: TGTGCCAGCAGTTTAGACGCTGGAAACACCATATATTTT.

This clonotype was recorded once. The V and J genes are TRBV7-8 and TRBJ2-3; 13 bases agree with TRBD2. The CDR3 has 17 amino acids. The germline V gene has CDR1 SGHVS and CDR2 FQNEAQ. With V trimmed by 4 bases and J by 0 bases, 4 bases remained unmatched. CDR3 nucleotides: TGTGCCAGCAGCTCTACTAGCGGGAGGGCCAGCACAGATACGCAGTATTTT. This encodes CASSSTSGRASTDTQYF.

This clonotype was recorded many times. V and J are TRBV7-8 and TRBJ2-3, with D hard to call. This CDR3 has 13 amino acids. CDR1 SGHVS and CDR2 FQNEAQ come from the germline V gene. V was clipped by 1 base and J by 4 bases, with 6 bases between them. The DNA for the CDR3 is TGTGCCAGCAGCTTAGATCGAGCAGATACGCAGTATTTT. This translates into CASSLDRADTQYF.

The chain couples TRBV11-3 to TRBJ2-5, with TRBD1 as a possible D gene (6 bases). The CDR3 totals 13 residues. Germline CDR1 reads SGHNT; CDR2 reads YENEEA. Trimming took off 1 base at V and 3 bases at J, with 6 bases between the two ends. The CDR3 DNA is TGTGCCAGCAGCTTAGGACAGGAAGAGACCCAGTACTTC. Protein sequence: CASSLGQEETQYF.

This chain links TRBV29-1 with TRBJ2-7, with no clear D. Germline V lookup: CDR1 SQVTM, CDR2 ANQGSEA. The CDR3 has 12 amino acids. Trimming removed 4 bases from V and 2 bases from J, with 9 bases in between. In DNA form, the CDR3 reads TGCAGCGTTGTCTCCGGAGCCTACGAGCAGTACTTC. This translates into CSVVSGAYEQYF.

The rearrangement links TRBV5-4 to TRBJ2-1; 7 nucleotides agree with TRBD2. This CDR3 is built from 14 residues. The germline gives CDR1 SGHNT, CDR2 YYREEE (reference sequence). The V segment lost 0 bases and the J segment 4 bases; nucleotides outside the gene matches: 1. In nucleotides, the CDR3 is TGTGCCAGCAGCTTGGCAGCGGGGTACAATGAGCAGTTCTTC. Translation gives CASSLAAGYNEQFF.